A single sample gave rise to the 29 T cell receptor beta chains below, sequenced in a study of metastatic and nonmetastatic thyroid tumors (dated by TCRdb to 2020 to 2021). The method behind the library was PCR. Reads for this sample came from an Illumina HiSeq 4000. TCRdb cleaned the public reads at Q25 with fastp, built clones with MiXCR and kept in-frame beta chains. Recorded for this sample are about 45,000 clones; about 4.2% of them occurred a single time. About 9.8% of the sample comes from the top ten. No treatment had been received by any patient before thyroid surgery. The sequenced sample consisted of blood. These receptors were collected from a female donor with papillary thyroid cancer or a benign thyroid nodule (not recorded which). Some clones in this sample may be carry-over from other donors' samples.

About this clone itself: A read error may account for a junction end that differs from germline. The genes are TRBV19 and TRBJ1-5, with TRBD1 matching over 9 bases. Germline V gene lookup returns CDR1 LNHDA and CDR2 SQIVND (reference sequence). The CDR3 is made up of 15 amino acids. The CDR3 nucleotides read TGTGCCAGTAGTACCCCGGGACAGGGTAATCAGACCCAGCATTTT. Amino acid sequence: CASSTPGQGNQTQHF.

This clone was seen only a few times. This chain links TRBV5-1 with TRBJ2-1; TRBD1 is a possible D gene (6 bases). The CDR3 loop spans 13 amino acids. Trimming cost V 4 bases and J 1 base, with 6 bases left between them. Germline CDR1 reads SGHRS; CDR2 reads YFSETQ. The CDR3 DNA sequence: TGCGCCAGCAGCGGACAGTCCTACAATGAGCAGTTCTTC. Residues: CASSGQSYNEQFF.

This clone has only a few counts. The gene calls are TRBV6-1 and TRBJ1-3; D might be TRBD1 (5 bases). The CDR3 consists of 16 residues. With 4 bases removed from V and 0 bases from J, the gap between germline ends came to 13 bases. Germline CDR1 reads MNHNS; CDR2 reads SASEGT. Written as DNA, the CDR3 is TGTGCCAGCAGTGCGACGACAGATCTCTCTGGAAACACCATATATTTT. As protein: CASSATTDLSGNTIYF.

Comments on this clone: The junction departs from the called germline gene at one end, perhaps through a read error. The chain recombines TRBV10-3 with TRBJ1-1; D gene ambiguous. Germline loops: CDR1 ENHRY, CDR2 SYGVKD. CDR3 length equals 13 residues. This chain's CDR3 is CAISDALNTEAFF. CDR3 bases: TGTGCCATCAGTGACGCCCTGAACACTGAGGCTTTCTTT.

This clone was seen many times. V is TRBV12-3 or TRBV12-4 and J is TRBJ1-2; D is perhaps TRBD1 (6 bases). The ends were cut back, 5 bases at V and 3 bases at J, with 13 bases in the middle. The CDR3 spans 14 residues. CDR3 sequence: CASSMYRDDYGYTF. The CDR3 coding sequence is TGTGCCAGCAGTATGTACAGGGATGACTATGGCTACACCTTC.

In this sample, this clone is medium-sized. CDR3 sequence: CASSYAGTDDYTF. CDR3 coding DNA: TGTGCCAGCAGTTACGCCGGGACAGACGACTACACCTTC. This chain connects TRBV6-5 to TRBJ1-2; 7 bases are shared with TRBD1. The CDR3 totals 13 residues. The germline V gene has CDR1 MNHEY and CDR2 SVGAGI. Trimming cost V 2 bases and J 10 bases; bases outside gene matches: 7.

The chain has TRBV20-1 and TRBJ1-5, with a possible D match to TRBD1 (5 bases). The CDR3 consists of 15 residues. Germline CDR1 is DFQATT and CDR2 is SNEGSKA (reference sequence). Trimming shortened V by 0 bases and J by 3 bases, and 12 bases separated the two germline ends. CDR3 sequence (DNA): TGCAGTGCTAGAGATCCAGGGTGGAACAATCAGCCCCAGCATTTT. It yields the protein CSARDPGWNNQPQHF.

The CDR3 is CASSEISGRDNEQFF. The CDR3 nucleotides are TGTGCCAGCAGTGAAATAAGCGGGAGGGATAATGAGCAGTTCTTC. The genes are TRBV6-1 and TRBJ2-1, with 10 positions matching TRBD2. Germline lookup yields CDR1 MNHNS and CDR2 SASEGT. Trimming removed 2 bases from V and 7 bases from J; junction bases left unmatched: 5. The CDR3 runs to 15 residues.

This clone was found many times. The genes are TRBV5-1 and TRBJ2-1; either TRBD1 or TRBD2 may fit D (6 bases each). This CDR3 has 16 amino acids. The germline V gene has CDR1 SGHRS and CDR2 YFSETQ. The V end was cut by 5 bases, the J end by 5 bases, with 20 bases between. Here the CDR3 reads CASRPRGLHGDNEQFF. The CDR3 bases are TGCGCCAGCAGACCTCGGGGGCTTCATGGGGACAATGAGCAGTTCTTC. The full variable domain, with the rest looked up from reference TRBV5-1 and TRBJ2-1, is KAGVTQTPRYLIKTRGQQVTLSCSPISGHRSVSWYQQTPGQGLQFLFEYFSETQRNKGNFPGRFSGRQFSNSRSEMNVSTLELGDSALYLCASRPRGLHGDNEQFFGPGTRLTVL.

This clone was seen repeatedly, ten times or more. The rearrangement joins TRBV3-1 to TRBJ1-1; tentative D call: TRBD1 (5 bases). This CDR3 region has 13 residues. The V end was cut by 1 base, the J end by 8 bases, with 11 bases between. From germline, CDR1 is LGHDT and CDR2 YNNKEL (reference sequence). CDR3 bases: TGTGCCAGCAGCCAAGGACCAGGGCGCGAAGCTTTCTTT. Amino acid sequence: CASSQGPGREAFF.

This clone was seen repeatedly, ten times or more. This chain links TRBV5-8 with TRBJ2-7, with 8 bases fitting TRBD1. Germline loops: CDR1 SGHTS, CDR2 YDEGEE. There are 14 residues in the CDR3. The ends lost 0 bases at V and 9 bases at J; junction bases unmatched: 8. CDR3 bases: TGTGCCAGCAGCTTGGGGACAGGGACCGGTGGGCAGTACTTC. This sequence encodes CASSLGTGTGGQYF.

The gene calls are TRBV6-2 or TRBV6-3 and TRBJ1-6, with D uncertain. The CDR3 covers 14 residues. Germline V lookup: CDR1 MNHEY, CDR2 SVGEGT. V was trimmed by 2 bases and J by 8 bases, leaving 10 bases between them. The CDR3 nucleotides read TGTGCCAGCAGTTACAAGGCGGGTCATTCACCCCTCCACTTT. Residues: CASSYKAGHSPLHF.

This clone has at least ten counts. The chain employs TRBV10-3 and TRBJ2-7; TRBD2 is a possible D gene (5 bases). Trimming left V 7 bases short and J 0 bases short, with 13 bases between. CDR1 is ENHRY and CDR2 is SYGVKD in the germline V gene. The length of the CDR3 is 14 residues. CDR3 nucleotides: TGTGCCATCACCTTGGACTTGAACTCCTACGAGCAGTACTTC. Amino acid sequence: CAITLDLNSYEQYF.

This clone showed up just a few times. A much bigger clone sits one base away, suggesting this may be a read error. The chain links TRBV10-1 to TRBJ2-5; D may be TRBD1 (6 bases). CDR3 size: 13 residues. Germline-derived CDR1 and CDR2 are WNHNN and SYGVQD (reference sequence). V was pared by 5 bases and J by 8 bases, with 15 bases between. Here the CDR3 reads CASSQTPGDTQYF. CDR3 coding DNA: TGCGCCAGCAGTCAAACACCAGGGGATACCCAGTACTTC.

This chain links TRBV6-1 with TRBJ2-1, with D unresolved. Per the germline V gene, CDR1 is MNHNS and CDR2 is SASEGT. V was clipped by 4 bases and J by 10 bases, with 11 bases between them. CDR3 size: 12 residues. CDR3 protein: CASSAVSVEQFF. In DNA, the CDR3 is TGTGCCAGCAGTGCAGTCTCAGTCGAGCAGTTCTTC.

This clone was counted ten times or more. CDR3 protein: CASSDGSSGTDTQYF. CDR3 sequence (DNA): TGTGCCAGCAGTGACGGGAGTAGCGGCACAGATACGCAGTATTTT. The rearrangement links TRBV6-4 to TRBJ2-3; D perhaps matches TRBD2 (5 bases). Germline lookup yields CDR1 MRHNA and CDR2 SNTAGT. The CDR3 contains 15 residues. Trimming shortened V by 2 bases and J by 1 base, and 10 bases separated the two germline ends.

As to this clone: An end of the junction differs from the germline gene, which may be a read error. The genes are TRBV19 and TRBJ1-5; TRBD1 is a possible D gene (6 bases). The germline V gene has CDR1 LNHDA and CDR2 SQIVND (reference sequence). The CDR3 contains 16 residues. Here the CDR3 DNA reads TGTGCCAGTAGTATGGCCCAACGGGGGGCAGGGCAGCCCCGGCATTTT. The encoded protein is CASSMAQRGAGQPRHF.

The gene calls are TRBV15 and TRBJ2-3; tentative D call: TRBD1 (6 bases). Trimming pared 0 bases from V and 4 bases from J, leaving 14 bases between. From germline, CDR1 is LNHNV and CDR2 YYDKDF (reference sequence). This CDR3 spans 16 amino acids. CDR3 sequence (DNA): TGTGCCACCAGCAGAGATGTACAGGGCGGAGCAGATACGCAGTATTTT. This codes for CATSRDVQGGADTQYF.

The sample holds a few counts of this clone. This chain links TRBV28 with TRBJ2-3, with 10 nucleotides matching TRBD1. The CDR3 totals 16 residues. Germline values: CDR1 MDHEN, CDR2 SYDVKM. Unmatched junction bases numbered 10, after V lost 6 bases and J lost 4 bases. The CDR3 sequence is CASSPTGTGAADTQYF. CDR3 bases: TGTGCCAGCAGCCCCACCGGGACAGGGGCAGCAGATACGCAGTATTTT.

This clone was picked up many times. This same CDR3 is encoded by further DNA sequences in the sample. The chain has TRBV9 and TRBJ2-3; the match to TRBD2 covers 9 bases. There are 16 residues in the CDR3. After removal of 0 bases from V and 2 bases from J, the junction contained 4 bases not matched to a gene. The germline gives CDR1 SGDLS, CDR2 YYNGEE. The CDR3 reads CASSVGLAGFTDTQYF. The CDR3 nucleotides are TGTGCCAGCAGCGTAGGGCTAGCGGGATTCACAGATACGCAGTATTTT.

This clone was seen repeatedly, ten times or more. This chain uses TRBV7-8 with TRBJ1-1; D gene ambiguous. Per germline, CDR1 SGHVS and CDR2 FQNEAQ. The CDR3 extends over 15 amino acids. Trimming shortened V by 5 bases and J by 0 bases, and 13 bases separated the two germline ends. This CDR3 is CASSQSWNLNTEAFF. In DNA form, the CDR3 reads TGTGCCAGCAGCCAAAGTTGGAATCTGAACACTGAAGCTTTCTTT.

V is TRBV6-1 and J is TRBJ2-1; 7 nucleotides align to TRBD2. CDR1 and CDR2 (germline): MNHNS, SASEGT. CDR3 size: 12 residues. J was trimmed by 7 bases and V by 8 bases; bases with no gene match: 5. The CDR3 DNA reads TGTGCCAGCGGGGGGGGTGCGAATGAGCAGTTCTTC. Translation gives CASGGGANEQFF.

This clone turned up a few times. The rearrangement links TRBV28 to TRBJ1-2; 10 bases match TRBD1. J lost 6 bases, V lost 5 bases, and 6 bases had no gene match. Per the germline V gene, CDR1 is MDHEN and CDR2 is SYDVKM. The CDR3 sequence is 14 residues long. The CDR3 coding sequence is TGTGCCAGCAGTCCGGGACAGGGGATCGATGGCTACACCTTC. Its protein product is CASSPGQGIDGYTF.

This clone was seen more than once but under ten times. The chain couples TRBV27 to TRBJ1-6; unclear D gene. Between the trimmed V and J ends, which lost 4 bases and 0 bases, there was a span of 10 bases. From germline, CDR1 is MNHEY and CDR2 SMNVEV (reference sequence). The CDR3 has 16 amino acids. The CDR3 sequence is CASSSRVSSYNSPLHF. The CDR3, as DNA: TGTGCCAGCAGTTCCCGAGTAAGCTCCTATAATTCACCCCTCCACTTT.

The sample holds many counts of this clone. The chain joins TRBV6-1 to TRBJ1-6; 8 bases agree with TRBD1. Germline V gene lookup returns CDR1 MNHNS and CDR2 SASEGT. J lost 7 bases, V lost 7 bases, and 9 bases had no gene match. CDR3 length equals 15 residues. In DNA form, the CDR3 reads TGTGCCAGCAACCCACAGGGGGTTCCAAATTCACCCCTCCACTTT. Translation: CASNPQGVPNSPLHF.

There are many counts of this clone. Possible read error: a much larger clone is one base away. Additional DNA sequences in this sample encode the identical CDR3. The rearrangement links TRBV19 to TRBJ1-6; maybe TRBD1 (6 bases). Per germline, CDR1 LNHDA and CDR2 SQIVND (reference sequence). There are 16 residues in the CDR3. V dropped 1 base and J dropped 2 bases, with 9 bases sitting between them. CDR3 sequence reads: CASSIVGAAYNSPLHF. Here the CDR3 DNA reads TGTGCCAGTAGTATAGTGGGGGCGGCCTATAATTCACCCCTCCACTTT. Combining the CDR3 with reference TRBV19 and TRBJ1-6 gives the whole variable domain DGGITQSPKYLFRKEGQNVTLSCEQNLNHDAMYWYRQDPGQGLRLIYYSQIVNDFQKGDIAEGYSVSREKKESFPLTVTSAQKNPTAFYLCASSIVGAAYNSPLHFGNGTRLTVT.

Ten or more counts support this clone. The chain links TRBV4-1 to TRBJ2-7; 10 bases match TRBD2. The CDR3 length is 15 residues. CDR1 MGHRA and CDR2 YSYEKL come from the germline V gene. Unmatched junction bases numbered 4, after V lost 3 bases and J lost 2 bases. DNA of the CDR3: TGCGCCAGCAGCCATCCTCTAGCGGGAGCCTACGAGCAGTACTTC. Amino acid sequence: CASSHPLAGAYEQYF.

This clone was recorded many times. The chain has TRBV30 and TRBJ2-7, with 7 positions matching TRBD2. This CDR3 region has 12 residues. Trimming cost V 0 bases and J 13 bases; bases outside gene matches: 9. Germline CDR1 reads GTSNPN; CDR2 reads SVGIG (reference sequence). CDR3 residues: CAWSVQATSVYF. The CDR3 DNA sequence: TGTGCCTGGAGTGTACAGGCTACTAGCGTATACTTC.

On this clone: As the CDR3 is not closed by the conserved phenylalanine or tryptophan, this likely results from a read error. V usage is TRBV11-2 and J usage is TRBJ1-2; 8 bases align to TRBD1. This CDR3 is built from 13 residues. CDR1 is SGHAT and CDR2 is FQNNGV in the germline V gene. The CDR3 DNA is TGTGCCAGCAGCTTACCAGGGGGCTATGACTACACCTAC. Its translation is CASSLPGGYDYTY.